This is a list of T cell receptor beta chains from one sample in a study of control samples from healthy donors and cancer patients. Method: immunoSEQ multiplex PCR; TCRdb's copy keeps in-frame clones and lacks some. The data show 170,000 or so clones, with 85% to 95% seen just once and 1.3% to 1.5% held by the top ten. Input material: blood. The receptor source for this set is a woman under 30 in good health. Both conserved end residues are part of each CDR3. The size entry is marked missing in some rows and otherwise reads once, few, many or a size class.

>.|TRBJ1-1|TRBV7-9|14
CASSLLRGRTEAFF
>.|TRBJ1-1|TRBV9|16
CASSPEGQVQVSEAFF
>.|TRBJ1-5|TRBV6-1|14
CASSDSRSNQPQHF
>.|TRBJ2-7|TRBV19|15
CASSIQGDPSYEQYF
>.|TRBJ1-2|TRBV5-6|15
CASSLVASFWYGYTF
>.|TRBJ1-2|TRBV27|15
CASGIPGGRLEGYTF
>.|TRBJ2-3|TRBV19|16
CASSIGGTGAADTQYF
>.|TRBJ2-6|TRBV6-6|11
CASRLGNVLTF
>.|TRBJ2-5|TRBV5-1|14
CASKASGRKETQYF
>once|TRBJ1-1|TRBV19|15
CASSMTGTLNTEAFF
>.|TRBJ1-2|TRBV3-1/TRBV3-2|15
CASSNHGTGNYGYTF
>once|TRBJ1-2|TRBV6-5|14
CASDWPVTNYGYTF
>.|TRBJ2-5|TRBV7-2|15
CASSSLGGRSETQYF
>.|TRBJ1-1|TRBV18|14
CASSPSRQGDLAFF
>once|TRBJ2-7|TRBV9|13
CASSVDPRFEQYF
>few|TRBJ1-2|TRBV19|13
CASSIRGDYGYTF
>.|TRBJ2-2|TRBV10-3|12
CAIRGFTGELFF
>.|TRBJ1-4|TRBV12-5|11
CASGFKTDVFF
>.|TRBJ1-2|TRBV6-2/TRBV6-3|15
CASSYGGYINYGYTF
>few|TRBJ2-2|TRBV6-2/TRBV6-3|12
CASSWGAGELFF
>.|TRBJ2-5|TRBV4-2|13
CASSQDYGETQYF
>.|TRBJ2-5|TRBV19|15
CASSIVLGLQETQYF
>.|TRBJ1-2|TRBV12-3/TRBV12-4|12
CASSFPGYGYTF
>.|TRBJ2-3|TRBV28|15
CASSPRGRVPDTQYF
>.|TRBJ1-1|TRBV5-6|13
CASILWGITEAFF
>.|TRBJ1-6|TRBV5-6|14
CASSLTGGNSPLHF